The present T cell receptor (beta chain) was sequenced within a study of T cell repertoires in cytomegalovirus infection. Turning to the study itself: The public TCR beta signatures pointed to both CMV infection and matching HLA type.

Study-wide results and limits: Dominating the ex vivo response were TCR beta clonotypes that were CMV-specific and HLA-C-restricted.

TCRdb passed the reads through MiXCR, listing each CDR3 protein once. The sample yields about 740,000 distinct CDR3 sequences, approximately 40% seen once. This clonotype has at least ten counts. Its antigen is not known. Trimming pared 0 bases from V and 4 bases from J, leaving 15 bases between. Germline CDR1 reads SGHTA; CDR2 reads FQGNSA. This CDR3 has 16 amino acids. Sequencing used PBMCs. The rearrangement joins TRBV7-2 to TRBJ1-1; D remains ambiguous. The origin of this receptor is a human donor in good health (CMV status not recorded). Some clones in this sample may be carry-over from other donors' samples. The CDR3: CASSLAGWSVFTEAFF. The CDR3 DNA is TGTGCCAGCAGCTTAGCGGGGTGGAGCGTTTTCACTGAAGCTTTCTTT.